This TCR beta chain comes out of a study of T-cell memory formation after mild COVID-19. Regarding the study as a whole: Later expanders leaned toward CD4+, whereas clones contracting from day 15 to 85 were balanced CD4/CD8. Nothing showed for sure that second-wave clones peaking on day 37 were SARS-CoV-2 specific. Prior to infection, memory already included some responding clones, suggesting cross-reactive memory joined. The CD4+ clones that contracted clustered mainly within CM and EM, and the CD8+ clones concentrated in EMRA.

Comments on this clonotype: Its antigen is as yet unknown.

TCRdb passed the 5' RACE reads through MiXCR, listing each CDR3 protein once. The table has about 350,000 distinct CDR3 sequences, under 15% seen once; the top ten hold less than 25%. CDR1 and CDR2 from the germline V gene are LGHNA and YSLEER. The germline V and J ends were trimmed by 4 bases and 1 base, with 13 bases remaining between them. This CDR3 contains 16 residues. This clonotype originated in a man between 18 and 29 years old who had mild COVID-19 (a few samples of this study predate the infection). Cell type and time point are not known. The chain employs TRBV4-3 and TRBJ2-2; either TRBD1 or TRBD2 may fit D (6 bases each). The sequencing input was PBMCs or a T cell subset sorted from them (not recorded which). The CDR3 sequence: CASSLSGAGNTGELFF. For the CDR3, the DNA is TGCGCCAGCAGCCTATCGGGGGCCGGGAACACCGGGGAGCTGTTTTTT.